These 9 T cell receptor beta chains were sequenced from one sample in a study of long-term antiretroviral therapy in people with HIV. Sequencing used immunoSEQ v3.0 at survey level. Some clones are missing from TCRdb's copy, which holds only in-frame ones; the method was immunoSEQ multiplex PCR. Among 30,000 or so clones listed, about four fifths were seen once. The specimen was unsorted PBMCs, collected 3 years after starting antiretroviral therapy. The receptors shown here come from a man aged 45-65 years with HIV.

The sample holds a few counts of this clone. The V gene is TRBV7-9, the J gene TRBJ1-2; D remains ambiguous. The germline V gene has CDR1 SEHNR and CDR2 FQNEAQ (reference sequence). The V gene lost 1 base and the J gene lost 2 bases, with 5 bases spanning the gap. The CDR3 spans 13 residues. For the CDR3, the DNA is TGTGCCAGCAGCTTAGACAGCAACTATGGCTACACCTTC. Encoded protein: CASSLDSNYGYTF.

This clone was counted only a few times. This chain links TRBV18 with TRBJ2-7; the match to TRBD1 covers 7 bases. J gave up 5 bases and V 2 bases, and 9 bases lay outside the gene matches. Looked up from germline, CDR1 is KGHSH and CDR2 is LQKENI. This CDR3 region has 15 residues. CDR3 loop: CASSPLGQENDEQYF. For the CDR3, the DNA is TGTGCCAGCTCACCATTAGGACAGGAAAACGACGAGCAGTACTTC. Combining the CDR3 with reference TRBV18 and TRBJ2-7 gives the whole variable domain NAGVMQNPRHLVRRRGQEARLRCSPMKGHSHVYWYRQLPEEGLKFMVYLQKENIIDESGMPKERFSAEFPKEGPSILRIQQVVRGDSAAYFCASSPLGQENDEQYFGPGTRLTVT.

This chain connects TRBV7-2 to TRBJ1-6; D remains ambiguous. Trimming took off 0 bases at V and 10 bases at J, with 13 bases between the two ends. The CDR3 loop spans 15 amino acids. Germline V gives CDR1 SGHTA, CDR2 FQGNSA. Here the CDR3 reads CASSLARGFHSPLHF. In nucleotides, the CDR3 is TGTGCCAGCAGCTTAGCGCGTGGGTTCCACTCACCCCTCCACTTT.

This chain uses TRBV18 with TRBJ2-7; the match to TRBD1 covers 9 bases. CDR1 is KGHSH and CDR2 is LQKENI in the germline V gene. J gave up 3 bases and V 5 bases, and 11 bases lay outside the gene matches. This CDR3 region has 16 residues. For the CDR3, the DNA is TGTGCCAGCTCAGAAAGAAACCGGGACAGGGACTACGAGCAGTACTTC. As protein: CASSERNRDRDYEQYF.

The chain links TRBV7-9 to TRBJ2-5; 10 positions agree with TRBD1. This CDR3 region has 16 residues. Trimming removed 5 bases from V and 4 bases from J; junction bases left unmatched: 10. Germline V gene lookup returns CDR1 SEHNR and CDR2 FQNEAQ (reference sequence). The CDR3 nucleotides read TGTGCCAGCAGCCCCGTAGACAGGGGGCCTCGAGAGACCCAGTACTTC. This translates into CASSPVDRGPRETQYF.

The V and J genes are TRBV21-1 and TRBJ1-1; the D call in the table, TRBD1, was not verified against the DNA. TRBV21-1 is a listed pseudogene. The CDR3 has 18 residues. The CDR3 loop reads CASSKVRGRGRGNTEAFF. Here the CDR3 DNA reads TGTGCCAGCAGCAAAGTCCGAGGAAGGGGGCGCGGGAACACTGAAGCTTTCTTT.

This rearrangement joins TRBV30 to TRBJ1-2; 7 bases map to TRBD1. Germline V CDR1 and CDR2: GTSNPN, SVGIG (reference sequence). There are 11 residues in the CDR3. The chain's CDR3 is CARQGTYGYTF. The CDR3 nucleotides are TGTGCGCGACAGGGAACCTATGGCTACACCTTC.

V and J are TRBV5-6 and TRBJ2-7, with D uncertain. Per the germline V gene, CDR1 is SGHDT and CDR2 is YYEEEE. The CDR3 runs to 13 residues. Trimming pared 5 bases from V and 1 base from J, leaving 10 bases between. The CDR3 here is CASSTLGSYEQYF. Written as DNA, the CDR3 is TGTGCCAGCAGTACCCTCGGTTCCTACGAGCAGTACTTC.

The chain couples TRBV28 to TRBJ2-7, with 8 bases that match TRBD2. The CDR3 loop spans 14 amino acids. Unmatched junction bases numbered 4, after V lost 2 bases and J lost 4 bases. Germline CDR1 MDHEN, CDR2 SYDVKM. CDR3 sequence (DNA): TGTGCCAGCAGTTTAGGGGGACTAGAGTACGAGCAGTACTTC. It specifies CASSLGGLEYEQYF.